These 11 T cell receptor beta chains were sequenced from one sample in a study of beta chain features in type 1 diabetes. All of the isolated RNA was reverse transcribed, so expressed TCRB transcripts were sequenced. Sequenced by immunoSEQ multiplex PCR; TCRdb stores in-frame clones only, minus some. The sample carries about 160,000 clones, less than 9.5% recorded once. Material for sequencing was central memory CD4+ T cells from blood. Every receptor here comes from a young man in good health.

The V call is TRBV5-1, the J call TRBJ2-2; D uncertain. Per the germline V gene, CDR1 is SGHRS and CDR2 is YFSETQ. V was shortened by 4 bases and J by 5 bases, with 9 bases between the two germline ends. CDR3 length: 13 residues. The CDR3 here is CASSRDSTGELFF. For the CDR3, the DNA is TGCGCCAGCAGCCGAGACTCGACCGGGGAGCTGTTTTTT. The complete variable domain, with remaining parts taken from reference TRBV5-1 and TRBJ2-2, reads KAGVTQTPRYLIKTRGQQVTLSCSPISGHRSVSWYQQTPGQGLQFLFEYFSETQRNKGNFPGRFSGRQFSNSRSEMNVSTLELGDSALYLCASSRDSTGELFFGEGSRLTVL.

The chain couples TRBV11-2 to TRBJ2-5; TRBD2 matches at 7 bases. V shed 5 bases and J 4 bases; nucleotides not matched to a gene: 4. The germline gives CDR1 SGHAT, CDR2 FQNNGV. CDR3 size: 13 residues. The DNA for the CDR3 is TGTGCCAGCAGCAAGGGGAGGGGAGAGACCCAGTACTTC. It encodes CASSKGRGETQYF.

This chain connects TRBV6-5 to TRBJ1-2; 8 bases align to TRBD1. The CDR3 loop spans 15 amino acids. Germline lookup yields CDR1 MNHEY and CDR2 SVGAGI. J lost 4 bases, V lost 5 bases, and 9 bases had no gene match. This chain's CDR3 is CASSPYATGGYGYTF. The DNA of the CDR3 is TGTGCCAGCAGTCCCTACGCCACAGGGGGCTATGGCTACACCTTC.

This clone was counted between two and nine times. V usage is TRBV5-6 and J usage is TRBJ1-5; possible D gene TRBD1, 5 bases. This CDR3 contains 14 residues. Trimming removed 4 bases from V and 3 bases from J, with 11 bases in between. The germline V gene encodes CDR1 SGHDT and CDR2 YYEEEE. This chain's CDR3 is CASSIRQSNQPQHF. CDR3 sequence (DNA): TGTGCCAGCAGCATTCGACAGTCCAATCAGCCCCAGCATTTT.

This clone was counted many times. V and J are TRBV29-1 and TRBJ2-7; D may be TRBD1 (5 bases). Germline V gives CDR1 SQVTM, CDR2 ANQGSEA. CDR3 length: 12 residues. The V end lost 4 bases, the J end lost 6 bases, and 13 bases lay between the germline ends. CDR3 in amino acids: CSVGQGPREQYF. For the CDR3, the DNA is TGCAGCGTTGGGCAGGGCCCTCGCGAGCAGTACTTC.

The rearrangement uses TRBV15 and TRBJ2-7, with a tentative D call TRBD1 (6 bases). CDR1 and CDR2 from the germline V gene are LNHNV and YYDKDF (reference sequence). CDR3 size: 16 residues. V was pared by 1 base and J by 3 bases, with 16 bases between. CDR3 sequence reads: CATSRVKQGPFYEQYF. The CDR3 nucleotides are TGTGCCACCAGCAGAGTGAAACAGGGACCGTTCTACGAGCAGTACTTC.

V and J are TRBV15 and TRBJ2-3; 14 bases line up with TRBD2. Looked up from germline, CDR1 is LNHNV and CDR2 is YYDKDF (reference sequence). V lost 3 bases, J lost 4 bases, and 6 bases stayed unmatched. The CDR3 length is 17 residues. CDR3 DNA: TGTGCCACCAGCAGGGCTCCGGGACTAGCGGGAGCAGATACGCAGTATTTT. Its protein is CATSRAPGLAGADTQYF.

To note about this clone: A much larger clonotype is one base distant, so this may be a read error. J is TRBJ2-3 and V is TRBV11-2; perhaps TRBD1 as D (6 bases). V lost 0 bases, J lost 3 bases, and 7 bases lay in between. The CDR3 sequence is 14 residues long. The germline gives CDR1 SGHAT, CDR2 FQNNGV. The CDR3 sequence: CASSLDRGTDTQYF. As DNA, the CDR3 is TGTGCCAGCAGCTTAGACAGGGGAACAGATACGCAGTATTTT. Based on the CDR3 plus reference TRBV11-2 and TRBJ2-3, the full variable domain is EAGVAQSPRYKIIEKRQSVAFWCNPISGHATLYWYQQILGQGPKLLIQFQNNGVVDDSQLPKDRFSAERLKGVDSTLKIQPAKLEDSAVYLCASSLDRGTDTQYFGPGTRLTVL.

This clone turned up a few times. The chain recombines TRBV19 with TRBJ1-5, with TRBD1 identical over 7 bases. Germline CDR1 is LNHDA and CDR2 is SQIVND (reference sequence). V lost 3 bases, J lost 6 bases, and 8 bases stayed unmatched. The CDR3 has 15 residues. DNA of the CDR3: TGTGCCAGTAGTATTTGGCAGGGGGAACCTCAGCCCCAGCATTTT. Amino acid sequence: CASSIWQGEPQPQHF.

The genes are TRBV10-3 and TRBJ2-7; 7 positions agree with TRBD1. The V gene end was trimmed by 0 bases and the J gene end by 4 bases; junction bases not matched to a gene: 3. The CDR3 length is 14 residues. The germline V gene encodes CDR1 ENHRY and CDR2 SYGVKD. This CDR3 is CAISESGQIYEQYF. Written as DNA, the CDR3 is TGTGCCATCAGTGAGTCGGGACAGATATACGAGCAGTACTTC.

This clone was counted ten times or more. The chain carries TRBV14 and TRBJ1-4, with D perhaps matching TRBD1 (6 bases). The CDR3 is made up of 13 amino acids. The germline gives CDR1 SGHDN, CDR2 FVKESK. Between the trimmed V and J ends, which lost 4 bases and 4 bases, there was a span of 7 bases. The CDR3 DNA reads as TGTGCCAGCAGCCGGGGGCTTAATGAAAAACTGTTTTTT. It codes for CASSRGLNEKLFF.